The clone carrying this T cell receptor beta chain showed up just once. The antigen remains undetermined. The data are from a study of CD4 T cells in relation to SARS-CoV-2 and coronaviruses. Points from the study as a whole: In roughly 65% of donors, memory CD4+ clonotypes crossrecognized SARS-CoV-2 and at least one common cold coronavirus spike.

Sequencing was performed with immunoSEQ multiplex PCR; in TCRdb, only in-frame clones are kept and a portion is missing. The table shows about 36,000 clones, with around 77% occurring only once. The CDR3 is made up of 15 amino acids. CDR1 is MNHEY, CDR2 SVGAGI, per germline. V was clipped by 4 bases and J by 0 bases, with 10 bases between them. The J gene is TRBJ1-5, the V gene TRBV6-5, with a possible D match to TRBD1 (5 bases). The source is an adult with COVID-19. Sequencing input: memory CD4+ T cells from PBMCs, cultured in vitro. In DNA form, the CDR3 reads TGTGCCAGCAGTTTGGGACTTTATAGCAATCAGCCCCAGCATTTT. As protein: CASSLGLYSNQPQHF.